This T cell receptor (beta chain) was sequenced for a study of patients and donors after allogeneic stem cell transplantation. From the RT-PCR reads, TCRdb called clonotypes with MiXCR, one entry per CDR3 protein. The sample comprises under 200,000 distinct CDR3 sequences, 24% of which are singletons, and roughly a quarter rests with the top ten. This clonotype was observed a handful of times. The specimen sequenced was blood, either unsorted or a sorted T cell fraction (not recorded which). The origin of this receptor is a human donor who was either an allogeneic HSCT recipient or a stem cell or donor lymphocyte infusion donor (not recorded which). It is not recorded whose cells these are; they may come from a transplant donor.

CDR3 amino acids: CASSLGAGSLYEQYF. In DNA form, the CDR3 reads TGTGCCAGCAGTTTAGGAGCGGGATCCCTCTACGAGCAGTACTTC. The chain combines TRBV12-3 or TRBV12-4 with TRBJ2-7, with 7 bases lining up with TRBD2. Unmatched junction bases numbered 6, after V lost 1 base and J lost 3 bases. The CDR3 is made up of 15 amino acids.